The subject of this entry is one TCR beta chain. The CDR3 consists of 13 residues. Trimming shortened V by 5 bases and J by 0 bases, and 10 bases separated the two germline ends. Germline CDR1 is GTSNPN and CDR2 is SVGIG (reference sequence). Repertoires were generated with immunoSEQ multiplex PCR, while TCRdb's copy carries only in-frame clones and drops some. The repertoire holds roughly 69,000 clones, with over 65% as singletons. The data belong to a study of blood T cell repertoires in COVID-19. Study background: Samples taken during acute and convalescent COVID-19 were collected in the United States, Italy and Spain. Sample material is recorded as cDNA or gDNA derived from T cells, B-cell-depleted T cells, or PBMCs.

The chain links TRBV30 to TRBJ1-1; D gene uncertain. This TCR was sampled from a man aged 55 to 70 with COVID-19, enrolled during active disease. Material for sequencing was peripheral blood. CDR3 sequence reads: CAWDPQLNTEAFF. CDR3 nucleotides: TGTGCCTGGGACCCCCAGTTGAACACTGAAGCTTTCTTT.